The present T cell receptor (beta chain) was sequenced within a study of T-cell reconstitution after alpha-beta-depleted transplantation in children. V was trimmed by 1 base and J by 5 bases, leaving 16 bases between them. The CDR3 extends over 15 amino acids. Germline V gives CDR1 SGHRS, CDR2 YFSETQ. Unique molecular identifiers were incorporated into the prepared TCRbeta library. TCRdb ran MiXCR on the PCR reads and lists one entry per CDR3 protein. The sample shows 600,000 to 700,000 distinct CDR3 sequences, over 15% of them seen only once. This clonotype was counted ten times or more. The sequence came from a human donor who donated a stem cell graft to a child with acute myeloid leukemia. The sequencing used PBMCs from the stem cell graft donor, collected from the stem cell graft. The chain uses TRBV5-1 and TRBJ2-7, with D possibly being TRBD1 (6 bases). The DNA of the CDR3 is TGCGCCAGCAGCTTGATGGTACAGGGAGTCCACGAGCAGTACTTC. Protein sequence: CASSLMVQGVHEQYF.